This T cell receptor beta chain was sequenced during a study of T cell repertoires in cytomegalovirus infection. This clonotype appeared once. As yet, its antigen is unknown. TCRdb called the reads again in MiXCR, with one record for every CDR3 protein. The table includes about 85,000 distinct CDR3 sequences, approximately 43% detected once. This CDR3 contains 12 residues. Germline CDR1 SGHTA, CDR2 FQGTGA. Trimming removed 5 bases from V and 6 bases from J, with 9 bases in between. This chain joins TRBV7-3 and TRBJ2-3, with D unclear. The material sequenced was CD8+ T cells from cultured PBMCs, taken from culture after CMV antigen stimulation. This clonotype originated in a human donor in good health (CMV status not recorded). Some clones in this sample may be carry-over from other donors' samples. For the CDR3, the DNA is TGTGCCAGCAGCCCGCGAGAGGATACGCAGTATTTT. This encodes CASSPREDTQYF.